These 30 T cell receptor beta chains were sequenced from one sample in a study of blood T cell repertoires in COVID-19. Clones were read by immunoSEQ multiplex PCR, and TCRdb kept only the in-frame ones, dropping some. The sample includes approximately 230,000 clones, approximately 82% of them seen just once. Material for sequencing was PBMCs or T cells enriched from blood (not recorded which). The source of these receptors is a man aged 40-49 years who had recovered from COVID-19.

Concerning this clone: Distinct nucleotide sequences in the sample also encode this CDR3. V is TRBV5-1 and J is TRBJ1-6; TRBD1 might be the D (6 bases). Germline lookup yields CDR1 SGHRS and CDR2 YFSETQ. The CDR3 is 15 residues long. Deletions cut 0 bases from V and 8 bases from J, with 12 bases between. As DNA, the CDR3 is TGCGCCAGCAGCTTGGCCGTACAGGGATATTCACCCCTCCACTTT. Its protein is CASSLAVQGYSPLHF.

The J gene is TRBJ1-2, the V gene TRBV12-5; 12 bases agree with TRBD1. Per germline, CDR1 LGHNT and CDR2 FRNRAP. There are 17 residues in the CDR3. Unmatched junction bases numbered 12, after V lost 7 bases and J lost 3 bases. Here the CDR3 DNA reads TGTGCTAGTGCCCTCTTCCCGGGACAGGGGGCCCACTATGGCTACACCTTC. This gives the protein CASALFPGQGAHYGYTF.

This chain connects TRBV5-4 to TRBJ2-3, with 7 bases fitting TRBD1. Unmatched junction bases numbered 12, after V lost 3 bases and J lost 2 bases. Germline CDR1 SGHNT, CDR2 YYREEE (reference sequence). The length of the CDR3 is 17 residues. The CDR3 region is CASSSLTGVGATDTQYF. The CDR3 bases are TGTGCCAGCAGCTCCCTCACAGGGGTTGGGGCCACAGATACGCAGTATTTT.

The CDR3 sequence: CASSQDRDRGSMGETQYF. CDR3 bases: TGTGCCAGCAGCCAAGATCGGGACAGGGGCTCGATGGGCGAGACCCAGTACTTC. The chain is built from TRBV3-1 (or the pseudogene TRBV3-2) and TRBJ2-5, with TRBD1 identical over 10 bases. The CDR3 totals 18 residues. Germline V lookup: CDR1 LGHDT, CDR2 YNNKEL (reference sequence). J was trimmed by 5 bases and V by 0 bases; bases with no gene match: 12.

The CDR3 coding sequence is TGTGCCAGCAGCTTAACACTAGCAGAGTACAATGAGCAGTTCTTC. Translating gives CASSLTLAEYNEQFF. V gene TRBV7-3 combines with J gene TRBJ2-1, with a tentative D call TRBD2 (6 bases). The CDR3 spans 15 residues. CDR1 and CDR2 from the germline V gene are SGHTA and FQGTGA. Trimming cost V 0 bases and J 4 bases, with 10 bases left between them.

This clone was detected a few times. This sequence joins TRBV2 and TRBJ1-1, with 10 nucleotides matching TRBD1. This CDR3 spans 15 amino acids. V shed 9 bases, J shed 5 bases, and the junction held 12 bases outside the gene matches. CDR1 SNHLY and CDR2 FYNNEI come from the germline V gene. The CDR3 reads CASSDRGLSGTEAFF. In nucleotides, the CDR3 is TGTGCCAGTAGCGACAGGGGGCTATCGGGAACTGAAGCTTTCTTT.

J is TRBJ2-7 and V is TRBV7-9, with D perhaps TRBD2 (5 bases). Between the trimmed V and J ends, which lost 1 base and 3 bases, there was a span of 7 bases. The CDR3 loop spans 13 amino acids. Germline V CDR1 and CDR2: SEHNR, FQNEAQ (reference sequence). Here the CDR3 DNA reads TGTGCCAGCAGCTTAGTCGGGAACTACGAGCAGTACTTC. Amino acids: CASSLVGNYEQYF.

This clone showed up just once. The rearrangement uses TRBV7-9 and TRBJ1-5, with D unclear. This CDR3 has 14 residues. Germline-derived CDR1 and CDR2 are SEHNR and FQNEAQ (reference sequence). V was trimmed by 2 bases and J by 6 bases, leaving 11 bases between them. CDR3 DNA: TGTGCCAGCAGCTTAAGCGGGGAGGGTCAGCCCCAGCATTTT. It is translated as CASSLSGEGQPQHF.

V gene TRBV15 combines with J gene TRBJ1-5; D is ambiguous. The CDR3 spans 15 residues. The V end lost 5 bases, the J end lost 4 bases, and 15 bases lay between the germline ends. Germline assignment: CDR1 LNHNV and CDR2 YYDKDF (reference sequence). CDR3 sequence (DNA): TGTGCCACCAGCGGATTGCTAGGAACAAATCAGCCCCAGCATTTT. Protein: CATSGLLGTNQPQHF.

The chain couples TRBV5-1 to TRBJ2-5; 10 nucleotides agree with TRBD2. Germline CDR1 is SGHRS and CDR2 is YFSETQ. This CDR3 region has 18 residues. Trimming took 3 bases from V and 2 from J; bases not matched to a gene: 13. This CDR3 reads CASSSLIPGLANQETQYF. The CDR3 bases are TGCGCCAGCAGCTCACTTATCCCGGGACTAGCGAATCAAGAGACCCAGTACTTC.

This clone was counted ten times or more. The chain employs TRBV5-1 and TRBJ1-6; D is undetermined. The CDR3 has 14 amino acids. V lost 4 bases and J lost 9, with 14 bases in between. The V gene's germline CDR1 is SGHRS and CDR2 YFSETQ. The CDR3 here is CASSPRGYPSPLHF. The CDR3, as DNA: TGCGCCAGCAGCCCTAGAGGGTATCCTTCACCCCTCCACTTT.

The V and J genes are TRBV7-2 and TRBJ2-3; 11 bases are a match to TRBD1. The CDR3 has 16 amino acids. The V gene end was trimmed by 1 base and the J gene end by 11 bases; junction bases not matched to a gene: 11. Germline V lookup: CDR1 SGHTA, CDR2 FQGNSA. CDR3 region: CASSLGPGTGGWGQYF. Written as DNA, the CDR3 is TGTGCCAGCAGCTTAGGCCCGGGGACAGGGGGATGGGGGCAGTATTTT.

The V gene is TRBV5-1, the J gene TRBJ2-5, with D uncertain. The CDR3 loop spans 13 amino acids. Between the trimmed V and J ends, which lost 3 bases and 1 base, there was a span of 7 bases. Germline V gene lookup returns CDR1 SGHRS and CDR2 YFSETQ. The CDR3 DNA sequence: TGCGCCAGCAGCTCCTCTTCCCAAGAGACCCAGTACTTC. Protein sequence: CASSSSSQETQYF.

V usage is TRBV18 and J usage is TRBJ1-2, with TRBD1 as a possible D gene (5 bases). Germline V gene sequence: CDR1 KGHSH, CDR2 LQKENI. Trimming took 3 bases from V and 2 from J, leaving 7 bases between them. This CDR3 comprises 13 residues. The CDR3 region has the DNA TGTGCCAGCTCACCGGACATAAACTATGGCTACACCTTC. This codes for CASSPDINYGYTF.

The CDR3 loop is CASSLRKTSGGAGVSDTQYF. The CDR3 DNA follows: TGTGCCAGCAGCCTACGCAAGACTAGCGGGGGGGCCGGGGTTTCAGATACGCAGTATTTT. The chain joins TRBV5-4 to TRBJ2-3; 14 bases line up with TRBD2. The junction had 17 bases not matched to a gene; V was cut back by 4 bases and J by 4 bases. The V gene's germline CDR1 is SGHNT and CDR2 YYREEE (reference sequence). The CDR3 is 20 residues long. Variable domain in full (rest from reference TRBV5-4 and TRBJ2-3): ETGVTQSPTHLIKTRGQQVTLRCSSQSGHNTVSWYQQALGQGPQFIFQYYREEENGRGNFPPRFSGLQFPNYSSELNVNALELDDSALYLCASSLRKTSGGAGVSDTQYFGPGTRLTVL.

V is TRBV4-2 and J is TRBJ2-5, with TRBD2 matching 9 bases. Trimming at V came to 0 bases and at J to 6 bases, leaving 8 bases not matched to a gene. Germline CDR1 is LGHNA and CDR2 is YNFKEQ. There are 16 residues in the CDR3. CDR3 nucleotides: TGTGCCAGCAGCCAAGATCGGGGCGGGGGGGCGAAGACCCAGTACTTC. Its protein product is CASSQDRGGGAKTQYF.

The rearrangement joins TRBV7-7 to TRBJ2-3; TRBD1 aligns across 7 bases. This CDR3 has 14 amino acids. Germline loops: CDR1 SSHAT, CDR2 FNYEAQ (reference sequence). The V and J ends lost 5 bases and 5 bases, in that order; junction bases with no gene match: 7. In DNA form, the CDR3 reads TGTGCCAGCAGCCCCAAGGGGGCGGGAGATACGCAGTATTTT. Translating it yields CASSPKGAGDTQYF.

The rearrangement joins TRBV15 to TRBJ2-6; D unclear. V dropped 1 base and J dropped 0 bases, with 10 bases sitting between them. Germline V gives CDR1 LNHNV, CDR2 YYDKDF (reference sequence). The CDR3 length is 17 residues. CDR3 sequence: CATSRAHSSSGANVLTF. The CDR3 coding sequence is TGTGCCACCAGCAGAGCTCACTCGAGCTCTGGGGCCAACGTCCTGACTTTC. Supplemented by reference TRBV15 and TRBJ2-6, the full variable domain reads DAMVIQNPRYQVTQFGKPVTLSCSQTLNHNVMYWYQQKSSQAPKLLFHYYDKDFNNEADTPDNFQSRRPNTSFCFLDIRSPGLGDTAMYLCATSRAHSSSGANVLTFGAGSRLTVL.

This clone was detected only once. The rearrangement joins TRBV18 to TRBJ2-5, with D possibly being TRBD2 (6 bases). Trimming removed 3 bases at V and 4 bases at J, with 9 bases between. Germline V gene sequence: CDR1 KGHSH, CDR2 LQKENI. This CDR3 has 13 residues. The CDR3: CASSPLGGETQYF. CDR3 DNA: TGTGCCAGCTCACCCCTCGGGGGAGAGACCCAGTACTTC.

V is TRBV27 and J is TRBJ1-3; D call uncertain. V dropped 5 bases and J dropped 0 bases, with 8 bases sitting between them. CDR3 length: 14 amino acids. Germline CDR1 MNHEY, CDR2 SMNVEV (reference sequence). The CDR3 loop is CASSVGNSGNTIYF. The CDR3 DNA reads as TGTGCCAGCAGTGTCGGGAACTCTGGAAACACCATATATTTT.

The CDR3 DNA follows: TGTGCCAGCAGCCCGGGGAACAATCAGCCCCAGCATTTT. This codes for CASSPGNNQPQHF. This sequence joins TRBV6-6 and TRBJ1-5; D gene unclear. CDR3 length: 13 residues. Looked up from germline, CDR1 is MNHNY and CDR2 is SVGAGI (reference sequence). V dropped 6 bases and J dropped 3 bases, with 9 bases sitting between them.

This clone was recorded a few times. The rearrangement links TRBV7-2 to TRBJ2-1, with D possibly matching TRBD2 (6 bases). The ends were cut back, 4 bases at V and 8 bases at J, with 15 bases in the middle. CDR1 and CDR2 from the germline V gene are SGHTA and FQGNSA. The CDR3 is 14 residues long. CDR3 region: CASSWGDGTDEQFF. The CDR3 DNA is TGTGCCAGCAGCTGGGGGGATGGGACCGATGAGCAGTTCTTC.

The chain joins TRBV10-3 to TRBJ2-1; perhaps TRBD1 as D (6 bases). CDR1 and CDR2 (germline): ENHRY, SYGVKD. V was clipped by 4 bases and J by 1 base, with 20 bases between them. The CDR3 contains 18 residues. CDR3: CAISAGVMGAPSYNEQFF. The CDR3 nucleotides read TGTGCCATCAGTGCCGGCGTTATGGGGGCTCCTTCCTACAATGAGCAGTTCTTC.

There are a few counts of this clone. The chain joins TRBV27 to TRBJ1-5, with D unclear. CDR1 and CDR2 (germline): MNHEY, SMNVEV (reference sequence). The CDR3 is 12 amino acids. The V end lost 10 bases, the J end lost 5 bases, and 12 bases lay between the germline ends. CDR3 loop: CATGSGDQPQHF. The DNA for the CDR3 is TGTGCCACCGGTAGCGGGGATCAGCCCCAGCATTTT.

The rearrangement links TRBV5-5 to TRBJ1-2; the D gene is possibly TRBD1 (5 bases). Trimming cost V 0 bases and J 7 bases, with 13 bases left between them. Germline V gene sequence: CDR1 SGHKS, CDR2 YYEKEE (reference sequence). This CDR3 is 14 amino acids long. The CDR3 DNA reads as TGTGCCAGCAGCTTGGCCACGGGGGTAGGTGGCTACACCTTC. Translated: CASSLATGVGGYTF. The variable domain in full, with the rest retrieved from reference TRBV5-5 and TRBJ1-2, is DAGVTQSPTHLIKTRGQQVTLRCSPISGHKSVSWYQQVLGQGPQFIFQYYEKEERGRGNFPDRFSARQFPNYSSELNVNALLLGDSALYLCASSLATGVGGYTFGSGTRLTVV.

The gene calls are TRBV28 and TRBJ1-2; D gene unclear. This CDR3 is 14 amino acids long. Trimming left V 5 bases short and J 2 bases short, with 12 bases between. Germline V CDR1 and CDR2: MDHEN, SYDVKM. The CDR3 reads CASSARPPNYGYTF. DNA for the CDR3: TGTGCCAGCAGTGCCAGGCCCCCCAACTATGGCTACACCTTC.

V is TRBV3-1 (or the pseudogene TRBV3-2) and J is TRBJ2-5, with 9 bases identical to TRBD2. V gave up 4 bases and J gave up 5 bases; unmatched junction bases: 8. This CDR3 has 15 amino acids. Germline CDR1 is LGHDT and CDR2 is YNNKEL (reference sequence). The CDR3 bases are TGTGCCAGCAGCCCGGGACTAGCTGGGGGGGAGACCCAGTACTTC. Translated, it gives CASSPGLAGGETQYF.

The chain carries TRBV7-2 and TRBJ2-1; unclear D gene. The V end lost 7 bases, the J end lost 6 bases, and 13 bases lay between the germline ends. Germline CDR1 reads SGHTA; CDR2 reads FQGNSA. The CDR3 is made up of 13 amino acids. The CDR3 here is CASIPGSSNEQFF. The CDR3, as DNA: TGTGCCAGCATCCCAGGATCCAGCAATGAGCAGTTCTTC. The full variable domain, completed using reference TRBV7-2 and TRBJ2-1, is GAGVSQSPSNKVTEKGKDVELRCDPISGHTALYWYRQSLGQGLEFLIYFQGNSAPDKSGLPSDRFSAERTGGSVSTLTIQRTQQEDSAVYLCASIPGSSNEQFFGPGTRLTVL.

The CDR3 sequence: CASHPGGAQYEQYF. CDR3 nucleotides: TGTGCCTCCCATCCGGGGGGCGCCCAATACGAGCAGTACTTC. The J gene is TRBJ2-7, the V gene TRBV10-3; D is possibly TRBD2 (7 bases). V was trimmed by 11 bases and J by 4 bases, leaving 21 bases between them. The V gene's germline CDR1 is ENHRY and CDR2 SYGVKD. The CDR3 length is 14 residues.

V usage is TRBV3-1 (or the pseudogene TRBV3-2) and J usage is TRBJ1-5; D call uncertain. The CDR3 spans 13 residues. V was shortened by 5 bases and J by 2 bases, with 7 bases between the two germline ends. CDR1 and CDR2 (germline): LGHDT, YNNKEL (reference sequence). The CDR3 region is CASSYGGNQPQHF. The CDR3 bases are TGTGCCAGCAGCTACGGGGGCAATCAGCCCCAGCATTTT.